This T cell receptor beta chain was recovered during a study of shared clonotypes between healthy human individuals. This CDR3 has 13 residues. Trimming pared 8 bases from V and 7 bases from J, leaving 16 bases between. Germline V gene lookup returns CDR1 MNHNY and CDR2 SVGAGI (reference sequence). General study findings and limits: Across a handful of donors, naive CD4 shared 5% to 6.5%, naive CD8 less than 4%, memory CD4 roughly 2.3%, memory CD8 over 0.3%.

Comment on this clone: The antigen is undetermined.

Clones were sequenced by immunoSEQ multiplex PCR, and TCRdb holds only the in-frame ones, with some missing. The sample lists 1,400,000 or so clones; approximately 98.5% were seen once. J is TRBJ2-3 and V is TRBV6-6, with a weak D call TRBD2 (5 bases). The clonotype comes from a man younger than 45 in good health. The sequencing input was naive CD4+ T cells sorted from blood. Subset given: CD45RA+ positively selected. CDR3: CASRAMLAYTQYF. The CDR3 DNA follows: TGTGCCAGCCGGGCCATGCTAGCATATACGCAGTATTTT.